One TCR beta chain is described in this entry. The data originate from a study of blood T cell repertoires in COVID-19. In the study overall: Donors in the United States, Italy and Spain gave samples during acute or convalescent COVID-19. In each case, the material was cDNA or gDNA derived from T cells, B-cell-depleted T cells, or PBMCs.

The CDR3 spans 15 residues. The V gene's germline CDR1 is SGHRS and CDR2 YFSETQ. The V end was cut by 2 bases, the J end by 9 bases, with 18 bases between. Assay used: immunoSEQ multiplex PCR; TCRdb lists only in-frame clones, some missing. The data show under 80,000 clones, 70% to 90% seen once. The sample taken for sequencing was peripheral blood. The clonotype was recovered from a man aged 70 or older with acute or convalescent COVID-19. This rearrangement joins TRBV5-1 to TRBJ2-1; a possible D gene is TRBD2 (5 bases). CDR3 loop: CASSFGSPSSGEQFF. The DNA for the CDR3 is TGCGCCAGCAGCTTTGGCAGTCCCTCGAGCGGTGAGCAGTTCTTC.